This passage covers 27 T cell receptor beta chains from one sample sequenced in a study of a mutant IDH1 vaccine in newly diagnosed glioma. Antigen specificity for these receptors is unknown. Libraries were prepared by immunoSEQ multiplex PCR; TCRdb keeps only in-frame clonotypes and omits some of them. The profile shows 39,000 or so clones, about four fifths of them singletons. As to time point: week 5, during vaccination. A 20-mer mutant IDH1 peptide at 300 ug was injected subcutaneously with topical imiquimod. The material was PBMCs, obtained from a glioma patient whose treatment included an IDH1 peptide vaccine. These receptors all come from a man aged 35 to 55 with glioma.

V usage is TRBV6-1 and J usage is TRBJ2-7; D is ambiguous. V shed 3 bases and J shed 2 bases, with 8 bases lying between them. Germline V gene lookup returns CDR1 MNHNS and CDR2 SASEGT. The CDR3 is 13 amino acids. The DNA for the CDR3 is TGTGCCAGCAGTGACCCAGAACCCTACGAGCAGTACTTC. This sequence encodes CASSDPEPYEQYF.

The rearrangement links TRBV4-1 to TRBJ1-3, with unresolved D. The length of the CDR3 is 13 residues. The germline CDR1 and CDR2 sequences are MGHRA and YSYEKL. The V and J ends lost 6 bases and 1 base respectively, with 7 bases between them. As DNA, the CDR3 is TGCGCCAGCAGTCTCCCATCTGGAAACACCATATATTTT. This encodes CASSLPSGNTIYF.

J is TRBJ1-1 and V is TRBV7-9; D not resolved. Trimming took 2 bases from V and 6 from J, leaving 7 bases between them. There are 12 residues in the CDR3. The germline V gene has CDR1 SEHNR and CDR2 FQNEAQ (reference sequence). The DNA of the CDR3 is TGTGCCAGCAGCTTACTTGGGGCTGAAGCTTTCTTT. Translating it yields CASSLLGAEAFF. Combining the CDR3 with reference TRBV7-9 and TRBJ1-1 gives the whole variable domain DTGVSQNPRHKITKRGQNVTFRCDPISEHNRLYWYRQTLGQGPEFLTYFQNEAQLEKSRLLSDRFSAERPKGSFSTLEIQRTEQGDSAMYLCASSLLGAEAFFGQGTRLTVV.

This clone was detected a few times. This chain links TRBV5-6 with TRBJ1-1; D not certain. This CDR3 has 15 amino acids. CDR1 is SGHDT and CDR2 is YYEEEE in the germline V gene. V dropped 6 bases and J dropped 1 base, with 16 bases sitting between them. This CDR3 reads CASNTLRLGNTEAFF. CDR3 sequence (DNA): TGTGCCAGCAACACACTTCGCTTAGGGAACACTGAAGCTTTCTTT.

The rearrangement uses TRBV10-3 and TRBJ1-5, with D perhaps matching TRBD1 (6 bases). This CDR3 region has 13 residues. From germline, CDR1 is ENHRY and CDR2 SYGVKD. Trimming removed 5 bases from V and 4 bases from J, with 9 bases in between. CDR3 protein: CAISNRVNQPQHF. CDR3 in DNA: TGTGCCATCAGTAACAGGGTAAATCAGCCCCAGCATTTT.

The chain combines TRBV7-6 with TRBJ2-1; D uncertain. CDR1 and CDR2 from the germline V gene are SGHVS and FNYEAQ. The CDR3 spans 14 residues. Between the trimmed V and J ends, which lost 5 bases and 3 bases, there was a span of 11 bases. The CDR3 region is CASSARANYNEQFF. The CDR3 nucleotides are TGTGCCAGCAGCGCCCGGGCGAACTACAATGAGCAGTTCTTC.

The rearrangement links TRBV5-5 to TRBJ1-1; D call uncertain. Germline loops: CDR1 SGHKS, CDR2 YYEKEE (reference sequence). Trimming removed 7 bases at V and 5 bases at J, with 15 bases between. This CDR3 is built from 13 residues. The CDR3 sequence is CASHFGYGTEAFF. The CDR3 DNA follows: TGTGCCAGCCACTTTGGATATGGGACTGAAGCTTTCTTT.

The DNA of the CDR3 is TGTGCCATCAGTCGCCGGGAGACTGAAGATTACAATGAGCAGTTCTTC. Its protein is CAISRRETEDYNEQFF. This chain uses TRBV10-3 with TRBJ2-1, with D maybe TRBD2 (6 bases). In germline, CDR1 is ENHRY, CDR2 SYGVKD. Trimming took 5 bases from V and 4 from J, leaving 18 bases between them. The CDR3 loop spans 16 amino acids.

This clone was seen a single time. This chain links TRBV19 with TRBJ2-5, with TRBD2 matching over 7 bases. V was clipped by 5 bases and J by 5 bases; unmatched bases: 11. This CDR3 contains 15 residues. CDR1 and CDR2 (germline): LNHDA, SQIVND (reference sequence). CDR3 DNA: TGTGCCAGTAGTGCCGAGGCTAGCGGTTGGGAGACCCAGTACTTC. Translation: CASSAEASGWETQYF.

Comment on this clone: This sample includes further DNA sequences coding for the same CDR3. The chain combines TRBV2 with TRBJ2-7; D ambiguous. The CDR3 is 10 residues long. Germline CDR1 is SNHLY and CDR2 is FYNNEI. Trimming removed 6 bases at V and 4 bases at J, with 4 bases between. CDR3 protein: CASRGYEQYF. The CDR3 coding sequence is TGTGCCAGCAGAGGATACGAGCAGTACTTC. The full variable domain, with the rest looked up from reference TRBV2 and TRBJ2-7, is EPEVTQTPSHQVTQMGQEVILRCVPISNHLYFYWYRQILGQKVEFLVSFYNNEISEKSEIFDDQFSVERPDGSNFTLKIRSTKLEDSAMYFCASRGYEQYFGPGTRLTVT.

A single count supports this clone. The chain carries TRBV2 and TRBJ2-1; D uncertain. Germline CDR1 and CDR2: SNHLY and FYNNEI. The CDR3 loop spans 12 amino acids. Trimming took off 6 bases at V and 5 bases at J, with 8 bases between the two ends. This CDR3 is CASRRINNEQFF. The DNA for the CDR3 is TGTGCCAGCAGACGAATAAACAATGAGCAGTTCTTC.

The rearrangement joins TRBV28 to TRBJ1-5; TRBD1 agrees at 9 bases. The CDR3 loop spans 12 amino acids. The V gene's germline CDR1 is MDHEN and CDR2 SYDVKM. The CDR3 here is CLTGGASQPQHF. In DNA, the CDR3 is TGTCTAACAGGGGGCGCCTCTCAGCCCCAGCATTTT.

This sequence joins TRBV6-5 and TRBJ2-1, with D tentatively TRBD2 (6 bases). Germline V CDR1 and CDR2: MNHEY, SVGAGI. The CDR3 totals 15 residues. V dropped 6 bases and J dropped 0 bases, with 12 bases sitting between them. The CDR3 coding sequence is TGTGCCAGCAGGGAGGGAGAGAGCTCCTACAATGAGCAGTTCTTC. As protein: CASREGESSYNEQFF.

This chain joins TRBV5-3 and TRBJ1-5; D is ambiguous. TRBV5-3 falls under the ORF class, with uncertain function. V lost 1 base, J lost 3 bases, and 14 bases lay in between. The CDR3 extends over 16 amino acids. DNA for the CDR3: TGTGCCAGAAGCTTGTTGAATGGCTTGGACAATCAGCCCCAGCATTTT. Its protein product is CARSLLNGLDNQPQHF.

This clone was observed a handful of times. The chain carries TRBV2 and TRBJ1-5; weak D call: TRBD1 (6 bases). The CDR3 has 14 residues. Between the trimmed V and J ends, which lost 10 bases and 1 base, there was a span of 14 bases. Germline CDR1 reads SNHLY; CDR2 reads FYNNEI. The CDR3 is CATRDTISNQPQHF. The CDR3 DNA reads as TGTGCCACCCGGGACACTATAAGCAATCAGCCCCAGCATTTT.

V and J are TRBV30 and TRBJ2-7; possible D gene TRBD2, 6 bases. CDR3 length: 16 residues. Trimming shortened V by 0 bases and J by 1 base, and 16 bases separated the two germline ends. CDR1 GTSNPN and CDR2 SVGIG come from the germline V gene (reference sequence). The CDR3 DNA follows: TGTGCCTGGAGTGTACGGGAGTGGTACCTTTCCTACGAGCAGTACTTC. Its translation is CAWSVREWYLSYEQYF.

This clone was seen a few times. V gene TRBV27 combines with J gene TRBJ2-3, with 7 bases aligning to TRBD1. This CDR3 has 14 residues. The germline V gene has CDR1 MNHEY and CDR2 SMNVEV (reference sequence). With V trimmed by 6 bases and J by 5 bases, 8 bases remained unmatched. CDR3 in DNA: TGTGCCAGCAGCCTAGAGGGGACAGAAGATACGCAGTATTTT. This translates into CASSLEGTEDTQYF.

This clone was observed once. The rearrangement uses TRBV11-2 and TRBJ1-3; D remains unclear. V lost 1 base and J 9 bases, leaving 13 bases between the germline ends. In germline, CDR1 is SGHAT, CDR2 FQNNGV. The CDR3 runs to 14 residues. The CDR3 DNA is TGTGCCAGCAGCTTAGGGACCCTAACGGGCACCATATATTTT. Amino acid sequence: CASSLGTLTGTIYF.

This clone was counted a single time. This rearrangement joins TRBV9 to TRBJ2-3, with 12 bases fitting TRBD2. The CDR3 sequence is 15 residues long. The germline CDR1 and CDR2 sequences are SGDLS and YYNGEE. V lost 3 bases, J lost 7 bases, and 6 bases stayed unmatched. CDR3: CASSGGLAGTHTQYF. DNA of the CDR3: TGTGCCAGCAGCGGCGGACTAGCGGGGACTCATACGCAGTATTTT.

This clone appeared a few times. This chain links TRBV13 with TRBJ1-1; D not certain. The CDR3 contains 14 residues. The germline gives CDR1 PRHDT, CDR2 FYEKMQ (reference sequence). Trimming left V 2 bases short and J 2 bases short, with 9 bases between. The CDR3 DNA follows: TGTGCCAGCAGCTTAACTCCCCCTAACACTGAAGCTTTCTTT. It codes for CASSLTPPNTEAFF.

The chain employs TRBV12-5 and TRBJ2-1; D possibly uses TRBD1 or TRBD2 (7 bases each). The germline gives CDR1 LGHNT, CDR2 FRNRAP. The V end was cut by 8 bases, the J end by 8 bases, with 16 bases between. The CDR3 loop spans 13 amino acids. The CDR3 DNA reads as TGTGCTAGTAGCCGCCAGGGGGGGGATGAGCAGTTCTTC. Translated, it gives CASSRQGGDEQFF.

The chain recombines TRBV6-5 with TRBJ1-2, with D maybe TRBD1 (6 bases). Germline values: CDR1 MNHEY, CDR2 SVGAGI. The V end was cut by 2 bases, the J end by 5 bases, with 15 bases between. This CDR3 has 15 residues. This CDR3 is CASSYVDSGSYGYTF. CDR3 sequence (DNA): TGTGCCAGCAGTTACGTGGACAGTGGGTCTTATGGCTACACCTTC.

V gene TRBV4-1 combines with J gene TRBJ2-2; TRBD2 is a possible D gene (6 bases). Deletions cut 3 bases from V and 6 bases from J, with 11 bases between. The CDR3 length is 14 residues. Germline CDR1 MGHRA, CDR2 YSYEKL. The CDR3 DNA reads as TGCGCCAGCAGCCAGGTGGGACTGGCCGGGGAGCTGTTTTTT. Protein product: CASSQVGLAGELFF.

The chain links TRBV7-9 to TRBJ1-4; TRBD1 might be the D (5 bases). V dropped 2 bases and J dropped 4 bases, with 17 bases sitting between them. The CDR3 spans 17 residues. In germline, CDR1 is SEHNR, CDR2 FQNEAQ (reference sequence). CDR3 nucleotides: TGTGCCAGCAGCTTAAGGGGACCGGGAAGGGGTAATGAAAAACTGTTTTTT. Its protein is CASSLRGPGRGNEKLFF. The variable domain in full, with the rest retrieved from reference TRBV7-9 and TRBJ1-4, is DTGVSQNPRHKITKRGQNVTFRCDPISEHNRLYWYRQTLGQGPEFLTYFQNEAQLEKSRLLSDRFSAERPKGSFSTLEIQRTEQGDSAMYLCASSLRGPGRGNEKLFFGSGTQLSVL.

The CDR3 here is CASSYEGHSNQPQHF. For the CDR3, the DNA is TGTGCCAGCAGTTATGAGGGTCATAGCAATCAGCCCCAGCATTTT. This chain connects TRBV27 to TRBJ1-5; D unresolved. The germline V gene encodes CDR1 MNHEY and CDR2 SMNVEV (reference sequence). This CDR3 contains 15 residues. With 4 bases removed from V and 0 bases from J, the gap between germline ends came to 10 bases.

This chain joins TRBV6-4 and TRBJ2-2; no reliable D call. Deletions cut 3 bases from V and 5 bases from J, with 7 bases between. Germline V gene data show CDR1 as MRHNA and CDR2 as SNTAGT. CDR3 size: 13 residues. DNA of the CDR3: TGTGCCAGCAGTGAAACTGGGACCGGGGAGCTGTTTTTT. It codes for CASSETGTGELFF.

The chain joins TRBV7-2 to TRBJ1-3, with 10 bases lining up with TRBD1. The CDR3 has 17 amino acids. J was trimmed by 0 bases and V by 4 bases; bases with no gene match: 6. CDR1 and CDR2 (germline): SGHTA, FQGNSA. The CDR3 DNA follows: TGTGCCAGCAGCTGGGGACAGGGGTTATCCTCTGGAAACACCATATATTTT. Its translation: CASSWGQGLSSGNTIYF.